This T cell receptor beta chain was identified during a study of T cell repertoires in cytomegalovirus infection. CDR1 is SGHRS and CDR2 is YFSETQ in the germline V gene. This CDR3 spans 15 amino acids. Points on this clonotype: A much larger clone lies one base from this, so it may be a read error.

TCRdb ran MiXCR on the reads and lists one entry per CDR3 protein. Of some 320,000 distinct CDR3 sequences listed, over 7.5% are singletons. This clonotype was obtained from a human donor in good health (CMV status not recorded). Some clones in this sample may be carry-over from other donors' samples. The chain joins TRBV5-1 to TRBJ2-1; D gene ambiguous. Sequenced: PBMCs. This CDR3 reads CASSFLKSSFNEQFF. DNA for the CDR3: TGCGCCAGCAGCTTTCTAAAGTCATCCTTCAATGAGCAGTTCTTC.